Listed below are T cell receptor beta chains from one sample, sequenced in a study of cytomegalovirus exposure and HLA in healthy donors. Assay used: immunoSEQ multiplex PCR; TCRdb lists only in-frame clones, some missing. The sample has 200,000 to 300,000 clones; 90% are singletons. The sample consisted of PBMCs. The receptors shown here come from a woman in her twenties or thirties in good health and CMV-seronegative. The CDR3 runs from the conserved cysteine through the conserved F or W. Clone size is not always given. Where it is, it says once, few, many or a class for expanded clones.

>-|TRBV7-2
CASSLALSRLETHNEQFF
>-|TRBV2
CASSEGETGLYEQYF
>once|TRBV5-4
CASSLVPTGVQPQHF
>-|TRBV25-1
CASSGDRGRGTEAFF
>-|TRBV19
CASRGAGAPGEQYF
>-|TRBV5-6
CASSLEGVGEQYF
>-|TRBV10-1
CASSEWTGGEQFF
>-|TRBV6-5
CASRQGHQPQHF
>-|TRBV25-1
CASSDLGRGTGELFF
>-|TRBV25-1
CASSGISGRRETYEQYF
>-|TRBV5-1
CASSRDTGYGYTF
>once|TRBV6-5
CASSYSGQGASEQYF
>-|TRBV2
CASRASGYEQYF
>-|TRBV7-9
CASSPWVLTGPGNGYTF
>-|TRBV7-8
CASSFREYGYTF
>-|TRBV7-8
CASSFREETQYF
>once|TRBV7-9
CASSFRPDGTSHYEQYF
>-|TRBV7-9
CASSLALDGELFF
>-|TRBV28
CASSLFMTRRNYGYTF
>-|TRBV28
CASSPAGDFRHF
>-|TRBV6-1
CASSGALSSNEKLFF
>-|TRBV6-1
CASMAGGRAIDTQYF
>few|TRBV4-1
CASSQATGMGPQHF
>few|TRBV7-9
CASSLDPNEKLFF
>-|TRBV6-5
CASKIVQGQETQYF
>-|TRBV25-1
CASSEYADGDTQYF
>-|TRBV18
CASSPPRQGARDTQYF
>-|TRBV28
CASSSKYSGGEQYF
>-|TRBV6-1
CASSAYGTGQGYTF
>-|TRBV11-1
CASSLTSGRIFFPIEQFF
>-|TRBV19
CASSINTRFSGNTIYF
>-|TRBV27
CASSLGGVGNEQFF
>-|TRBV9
CASSVPGVDYEQYF
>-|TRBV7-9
CASSLGLASYEQYF
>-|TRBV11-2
CASSLVPSEQYF
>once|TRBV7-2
CASSLSLASKNIQYF
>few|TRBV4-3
CASSQDLPSGSSYEQYF
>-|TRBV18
CASSEQVNTEAFF
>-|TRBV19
CASSILDGGTEAFF
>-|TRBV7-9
CASSPRVEEQYF
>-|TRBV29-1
CSVGPQGVHEKGYGYTF
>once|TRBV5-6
CASSLLGVRDGQETQYF
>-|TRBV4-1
CASSQDWTGGNTIYF
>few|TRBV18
CASSPGGSNQPQHF
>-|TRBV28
CASSLNGLGIGEQYF
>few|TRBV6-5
CASKVTGSYEQYF
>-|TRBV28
CASSLEGGHNEQFF
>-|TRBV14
CASSQALRQGGYNEQFF
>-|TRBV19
CASTSGYEQYF
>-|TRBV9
CASSDSAGPQETQYF
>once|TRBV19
CASSPGTNPYNEQFF
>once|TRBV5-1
CASSLFQGTNTEAFF
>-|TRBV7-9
CASSPLAETDTQYF
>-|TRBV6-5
CASSSLAGSYEQYF
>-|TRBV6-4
CASSERAGVSYEQYF
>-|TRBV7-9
CASSLASDYEQYF
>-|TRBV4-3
CASSQEGRGYEQYF
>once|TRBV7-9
CASRTDREEPQQYF